Listed below are T cell receptor beta chains from one sample, sequenced in a study of cytomegalovirus exposure and HLA in healthy donors. This table comes from immunoSEQ multiplex PCR, and its TCRdb copy is limited to in-frame clones, with some not included. The sample shows about 130,000 clones, about 80% of them seen only once. Sample: PBMCs. All receptors come from a man under 40 in good health and CMV-seropositive. Each CDR3 is given with its conserved first and last residue. The D gene is left open where the match is weak. Only part of the rows carry a size: once, few, many, or a class if the clone is expanded.

abundance,v_gene,j_gene,d_gene,CDR3aa,CDR3nt
once,TRBV11-2,TRBJ2-7,TRBD1,CASSFAADRGLRYEQYF,TGTGCCAGCAGCTTTGCCGCCGACAGGGGGCTTAGGTACGAGCAGTACTTC
NA,TRBV30,TRBJ1-2,TRBD1,CAWSVGQANYGYTF,TGTGCCTGGAGTGTAGGACAGGCGAACTATGGCTACACCTTC
NA,TRBV5-1,TRBJ1-1,NA,CASSLGGDTEAFF,TGCGCCAGCAGCTTGGGGGGGGACACTGAAGCTTTCTTT
few,TRBV5-1,TRBJ1-2,NA,CASSEGGGYTF,TGCGCCAGCAGCGAGGGCGGTGGCTACACCTTC
NA,TRBV27,TRBJ1-4,NA,CASSDGQLGEKLFF,TGTGCCAGCAGTGACGGACAGCTCGGGGAAAAACTGTTTTTT
NA,TRBV7-2,TRBJ2-7,TRBD1,CASKPDRGGWEQYF,TGTGCCAGCAAACCAGACAGGGGTGGTTGGGAGCAGTACTTC
NA,TRBV27,TRBJ2-5,TRBD1,CASSLWGTVQETQYF,TGTGCCAGCAGTTTATGGGGGACAGTCCAAGAGACCCAGTACTTC
NA,TRBV29-1,TRBJ2-1,TRBD2,CSVEPRLAYNEQFF,TGCAGCGTTGAGCCCCGACTAGCTTATAATGAGCAGTTCTTC
NA,TRBV11-2,TRBJ1-5,NA,CAGNTGPDQPQHF,TGTGCCGGGAATACAGGGCCGGATCAGCCCCAGCATTTT
NA,TRBV2,TRBJ2-7,TRBD1,CASTGQVGAYEQYF,TGTGCCAGCACTGGACAGGTGGGAGCCTACGAGCAGTACTTC
NA,TRBV29-1,TRBJ2-7,TRBD1,CSAGRDRGLYEQYF,TGCAGCGCGGGCCGGGACAGGGGTTTATACGAGCAGTACTTC
once,TRBV2,TRBJ2-3,TRBD2,CASSETSGRATDTQYF,TGTGCCAGCAGTGAGACTAGCGGGAGGGCTACAGATACGCAGTATTTT
few,TRBV5-3,TRBJ2-7,TRBD2,CARSILKRESSYEQYF,TGTGCCAGAAGCATCTTAAAGCGGGAGAGCTCCTACGAGCAGTACTTC
NA,TRBV5-8,TRBJ2-5,NA,CASSLTSSQETQYF,TGTGCCAGCAGCTTGACTAGCTCCCAAGAGACCCAGTACTTC
NA,TRBV7-3,TRBJ2-1,NA,CASSLNPPTGEQFF,TGTGCCAGCAGCTTAAATCCCCCGACGGGGGAGCAGTTCTTC
NA,TRBV19,TRBJ1-2,TRBD1,CASSIAAGGNGYTF,TGTGCCAGTAGTATTGCGGCAGGGGGCAATGGCTACACCTTC
NA,TRBV27,TRBJ2-2,TRBD2,CASSRDYGTGELFF,TGTGCCAGCAGTCGGGACTACGGCACCGGGGAGCTGTTTTTT
NA,TRBV15,TRBJ2-3,NA,CATSRVTTAADTQYF,TGTGCCACCAGCAGAGTCACGACTGCTGCGGATACGCAGTATTTT
NA,TRBV4-1,TRBJ2-1,NA,CASSQDGMSYNEQFF,TGCGCCAGCAGCCAAGACGGGATGTCCTACAATGAGCAGTTCTTC
NA,TRBV9,TRBJ2-3,NA,CASSPRAPLADTQYF,TGTGCCAGCAGCCCGAGGGCACCCCTCGCCGATACGCAGTATTTT
NA,TRBV7-6,TRBJ2-1,NA,CASSRDSSSYNEQFF,TGTGCCAGCAGCCGGGACTCCAGCTCCTACAATGAGCAGTTCTTC
NA,TRBV19,TRBJ2-3,TRBD2,CASSLSGAFTDTQYF,TGTGCCAGTAGCCTTAGCGGGGCTTTCACAGATACGCAGTATTTT
NA,TRBV6-5,TRBJ1-1,NA,CASSSPDRMNTEAFF,TGTGCCAGCAGTTCCCCTGACAGAATGAACACTGAAGCTTTCTTT
once,TRBV5-1,TRBJ1-1,NA,CASSAWGGKNTEAFF,TGCGCCAGCAGCGCGTGGGGGGGGAAGAACACTGAAGCTTTCTTT
NA,TRBV7-8,TRBJ2-7,TRBD2,CASSLALTSGRPYEQYF,TGTGCCAGCAGCTTAGCCTTGACTAGCGGGAGGCCGTACGAGCAGTACTTC
NA,TRBV2,TRBJ1-1,NA,CASSEGAPAFF,TGTGCCAGCAGTGAGGGGGCGCCGGCTTTCTTT
many,TRBV4-2,TRBJ2-7,TRBD2,CASSHEPGLAGGLPYEQYF,TGTGCCAGCAGCCATGAACCGGGACTAGCGGGGGGGTTACCCTACGAGCAGTACTTC
NA,TRBV7-7,TRBJ2-7,TRBD2,CASSLAGGDEQYF,TGTGCCAGCAGCTTAGCTGGGGGGGACGAGCAGTACTTC
NA,TRBV28,TRBJ1-1,NA,CASRQDKNTEAFF,TGTGCCAGCAGACAAGACAAGAACACTGAAGCTTTCTTT
NA,TRBV7-2,TRBJ2-6,TRBD1,CASSGQGRPNSGANVLTF,TGTGCCAGCAGCGGACAGGGGCGACCCAACTCTGGGGCCAACGTCCTGACTTTC
NA,TRBV10-3,TRBJ2-7,TRBD2,CAISESSSGKAEQYF,TGTGCCATCAGTGAGTCTTCTAGCGGGAAGGCTGAGCAGTACTTC
NA,TRBV7-9,TRBJ1-1,TRBD1,CASSLLTGVDTEAFF,TGTGCCAGCAGCTTGTTAACAGGGGTTGACACTGAAGCTTTCTTT
NA,TRBV11-2,TRBJ2-7,TRBD1,CASSLTRGSIEQYF,TGTGCCAGCAGCTTGACCAGGGGGTCCATCGAGCAGTACTTC
NA,TRBV29-1,TRBJ1-1,NA,CSVEDSDKNTEAFF,TGCAGCGTTGAAGATTCTGACAAGAACACTGAAGCTTTCTTT
once,TRBV11-2,TRBJ2-7,NA,CASSLSAGAGFPYEQYF,TGTGCCAGCAGCTTATCGGCCGGCGCAGGGTTCCCCTACGAGCAGTACTTC
NA,TRBV4-3,TRBJ2-1,NA,CASSQDSGSYNEQFF,TGCGCCAGCAGCCAAGATAGCGGATCCTACAATGAGCAGTTCTTC
NA,TRBV18,TRBJ2-3,NA,CASSPTGGTDTQYF,TGTGCCAGCTCACCAACCGGGGGCACAGATACGCAGTATTTT
NA,TRBV10-1,TRBJ1-6,NA,CASLCGTETEDSPLHF,TGCGCCAGCCTCTGCGGAACAGAAACGGAGGATTCACCCCTCCACTTT
NA,TRBV6-1,TRBJ1-2,NA,CASRAMDSGGYTF,TGTGCCAGCAGAGCAATGGACTCCGGGGGGTACACCTTC
once,TRBV2,TRBJ1-4,TRBD1,CASIPASGGRGKLFF,TGTGCCAGCATTCCAGCGTCAGGGGGTCGAGGAAAACTGTTTTTT
few,TRBV2,TRBJ2-5,TRBD1,CASRTGHETQYF,TGTGCCAGCAGGACAGGGCATGAGACCCAGTACTTC
NA,TRBV2,TRBJ2-1,TRBD2,CASSGELAGGTHPGNEQFF,TGTGCCAGCAGTGGGGAACTAGCGGGAGGAACCCACCCGGGCAATGAGCAGTTCTTC
NA,TRBV30,TRBJ1-2,NA,CAWSFPGSGYGYTF,TGTGCCTGGAGTTTCCCGGGGAGTGGCTATGGCTACACCTTC
few,TRBV7-3,TRBJ1-2,NA,CASSLRGEPDVNYGYTF,TGTGCCAGCAGCTTACGGGGGGAGCCTGACGTTAACTATGGCTACACCTTC
NA,TRBV5-1,TRBJ1-2,NA,CASSSDSVYGYTF,TGCGCCAGCAGCTCTGACAGCGTCTATGGCTACACCTTC
NA,TRBV29-1,TRBJ1-2,NA,CSVGGGADYGYTF,TGCAGCGTTGGGGGGGGCGCAGACTATGGCTACACCTTC
NA,TRBV2,TRBJ1-1,NA,CASSARGERSEAFF,TGTGCCAGCAGTGCCAGGGGCGAGAGGTCTGAAGCTTTCTTT
NA,TRBV4-3,TRBJ2-5,NA,CASSPESQETQYF,TGCGCCAGCAGCCCGGAGTCACAAGAGACCCAGTACTTC
NA,TRBV27,TRBJ1-1,NA,CASSLSPGSNTEAFF,TGTGCCAGCAGTTTATCGCCAGGCTCGAACACTGAAGCTTTCTTT
NA,TRBV6-5,TRBJ2-7,NA,CASSYSRQESYEQYF,TGTGCCAGCAGTTACTCCCGACAGGAGTCCTACGAGCAGTACTTC